The rows below give T cell receptor beta chains drawn from one sample of a study of OX40 agonist ivuxolimab in advanced cancers. Sequenced by immunoSEQ multiplex PCR; TCRdb stores in-frame clones only, minus some. The data show almost 70,000 clones, about 80% seen once. This sample comprised CD4+ or CD8+ T cells sorted from blood, obtained in a trial of the OX40 agonist ivuxolimab. The receptors stem from an adult with an advanced solid tumor such as melanoma, head and neck, liver or kidney cancer. CDR3s leave out the opening cysteine and the closing phenylalanine or tryptophan.

TRBJ2-6 TRBV6-6 ASSYYRSGANVLT
TRBJ2-7 TRBV5-1 ASSLESPGAYEQY
TRBJ2-3 TRBV6-1 ASSETSGNTQY
TRBJ1-4 TRBV5-5 ASSRDTGAGEKLF
TRBJ1-4 TRBV18 ASSPQDRAPNEKLF
TRBJ2-7 TRBV5-4 ASSQAPGASVEQY
TRBJ2-5 TRBV2 ASSAVETQY
TRBJ2-7 TRBV7-7 ASSLAGQGTTYEQY
TRBJ2-5 TRBV5-4 ASSAQETQY
TRBJ1-2 TRBV18 ASSPGPGQGNYGYT
TRBJ2-7 TRBV7-6 ASSLAGQGAYEQY
TRBJ1-3 TRBV2 ASRGQGNTIY
TRBJ2-1 TRBV6-1 ATRRTSGRVHEQF
TRBJ2-3 TRBV7-2 ASSPAGGRADTQY
TRBJ2-2 TRBV7-3 ASSLAGLATGELF
TRBJ2-7 TRBV2 ASHLAGRTYEQY
TRBJ1-4 TRBV7-4 ASSLRARGAREKLF
TRBJ1-1 TRBV7-9 ASSLELDRVAF
TRBJ1-4 TRBV7-9 ASSLNANEKLF
TRBJ2-2 TRBV5-4 ASSLQGTNTGELF